Shown below are 23 T cell receptor beta chains from a single sample sequenced in a study of blood T cell repertoires in COVID-19. This table comes from immunoSEQ multiplex PCR, and its TCRdb copy is limited to in-frame clones, with some not included. The sample records 300,000 to 400,000 clones, 87% being singletons. The sequencing input was peripheral blood. The receptors stem from a woman aged 45-60 years with COVID-19, enrolled during active disease.

The chain employs TRBV4-2 and TRBJ2-1, with TRBD2 identical over 7 bases. V was clipped by 0 bases and J by 6 bases; unmatched bases: 11. Germline-derived CDR1 and CDR2 are LGHNA and YNFKEQ. The CDR3 has 17 residues. CDR3 residues: CASSQDFETSFGNEQFF. The DNA of the CDR3 is TGTGCCAGCAGCCAAGATTTCGAGACTAGCTTTGGCAATGAGCAGTTCTTC.

In nucleotides, the CDR3 is TGTGCTAGTGGCCCGGGACAGAGCACCGGGGAGCTGTTTTTT. It encodes CASGPGQSTGELFF. This rearrangement joins TRBV12-5 to TRBJ2-2; 7 bases fit TRBD1. CDR3 length: 14 residues. The germline V gene has CDR1 LGHNT and CDR2 FRNRAP. Unmatched junction bases numbered 5, after V lost 6 bases and J lost 4 bases.

This sequence joins TRBV28 and TRBJ1-2, with 9 nucleotides matching TRBD1. Germline CDR1 and CDR2: MDHEN and SYDVKM. With 5 bases clipped from V and 3 bases from J, the junction kept 4 bases outside the gene matches. The CDR3 runs to 14 residues. CDR3 nucleotides: TGTGCCAGCAGTCTCGGACAGGGGTACTATGGCTACACCTTC. This sequence encodes CASSLGQGYYGYTF.

This chain links TRBV4-2 with TRBJ2-1, with D perhaps matching TRBD2 (6 bases). The ends were cut back, 1 base at V and 9 bases at J, with 19 bases in the middle. Germline lookup yields CDR1 LGHNA and CDR2 YNFKEQ. The CDR3 covers 16 residues. DNA for the CDR3: TGTGCCAGCAGCCAAGGGGACTCACAGACGCAAAGTGAGCAGTTCTTC. Protein product: CASSQGDSQTQSEQFF.

The chain uses TRBV5-1 and TRBJ2-7; 10 nucleotides align to TRBD1. J gave up 3 bases and V 0 bases, and 9 bases lay outside the gene matches. The CDR3 loop spans 17 amino acids. Germline V gene sequence: CDR1 SGHRS, CDR2 YFSETQ. CDR3 bases: TGCGCCAGCAGCTTGGGACAGGGGGCATTGGTGGTCTACGAGCAGTACTTC. Translating gives CASSLGQGALVVYEQYF.

V usage is TRBV5-1 and J usage is TRBJ1-3, with D tentatively TRBD1 (5 bases). From germline, CDR1 is SGHRS and CDR2 YFSETQ. The CDR3 covers 15 residues. Trimming took 0 bases from V and 3 from J, leaving 10 bases between them. This chain's CDR3 is CASSLGRGIGNTIYF. CDR3 sequence (DNA): TGCGCCAGCAGCTTGGGAAGGGGCATTGGAAACACCATATATTTT. The full variable domain, with the rest looked up from reference TRBV5-1 and TRBJ1-3, is KAGVTQTPRYLIKTRGQQVTLSCSPISGHRSVSWYQQTPGQGLQFLFEYFSETQRNKGNFPGRFSGRQFSNSRSEMNVSTLELGDSALYLCASSLGRGIGNTIYFGEGSWLTVV.

This rearrangement joins TRBV7-8 to TRBJ2-1, with TRBD2 identical over 11 bases. Trimming at V came to 4 bases and at J to 7 bases, leaving 9 bases not matched to a gene. The CDR3 has 16 amino acids. CDR1 SGHVS and CDR2 FQNEAQ come from the germline V gene. The CDR3 region has the DNA TGTGCCAGCAGCTACAATGTTGTAGCGGGAGGGAATGAGCAGTTCTTC. This codes for CASSYNVVAGGNEQFF.

This clone was recorded a few times. V gene TRBV18 combines with J gene TRBJ1-4; 10 bases line up with TRBD1. Germline V gives CDR1 KGHSH, CDR2 LQKENI. The junction had 6 bases not matched to a gene; V was cut back by 7 bases and J by 7 bases. There are 14 residues in the CDR3. The CDR3 region is CASYERTGGEKLFF. CDR3 nucleotide sequence: TGTGCCAGCTACGAAAGGACAGGGGGTGAAAAACTGTTTTTT.

The V call is TRBV7-2, the J call TRBJ1-2, with D tentatively TRBD1 (6 bases). Trimming shortened V by 4 bases and J by 8 bases, and 14 bases separated the two germline ends. The CDR3 has 13 amino acids. Germline values: CDR1 SGHTA, CDR2 FQGNSA. CDR3 amino acids: CASSSSGVEGYTF. CDR3 DNA: TGTGCCAGCAGCTCCTCAGGGGTTGAGGGCTACACCTTC.

The chain links TRBV18 to TRBJ1-4, with a weak D call TRBD1 (6 bases). Germline CDR1 and CDR2: KGHSH and LQKENI. The CDR3 is 14 amino acids. Trimming removed 2 bases at V and 6 bases at J, with 10 bases between. The CDR3 DNA reads as TGTGCCAGCTCACCAGGGGACACCCATGAAAAACTGTTTTTT. Amino acid sequence: CASSPGDTHEKLFF.

V usage is TRBV30 and J usage is TRBJ2-1; a possible D gene is TRBD1 (6 bases). The CDR3 length is 13 residues. Deletions cut 4 bases from V and 12 bases from J, with 19 bases between. Germline V gene lookup returns CDR1 GTSNPN and CDR2 SVGIG (reference sequence). The CDR3: CAWTSSDSPGQFF. CDR3 nucleotides: TGTGCCTGGACTTCTTCGGACAGCCCCGGGCAGTTCTTC.

This chain joins TRBV25-1 and TRBJ2-1; 11 bases map to TRBD2. The V gene end was trimmed by 4 bases and the J gene end by 4 bases; junction bases not matched to a gene: 6. This CDR3 contains 16 residues. CDR1 is MGHDK and CDR2 is SYGVNS in the germline V gene. CDR3 amino acids: CASSGQGLAAYNEQFF. CDR3 in DNA: TGTGCCAGCAGTGGCCAGGGACTAGCGGCATACAATGAGCAGTTCTTC.

This chain links TRBV4-1 with TRBJ1-3; no definite D call. V was clipped by 8 bases and J by 5 bases, with 7 bases between them. This CDR3 comprises 11 residues. In germline, CDR1 is MGHRA, CDR2 YSYEKL. The CDR3 region is CASSLRNTIYF. The CDR3 region has the DNA TGCGCCAGCTCCCTTCGAAACACCATATATTTT.

The chain employs TRBV19 and TRBJ1-2, with D possibly TRBD1 on 6 matching bases. CDR1 and CDR2 (germline): LNHDA, SQIVND (reference sequence). V was shortened by 4 bases and J by 5 bases, with 17 bases between the two germline ends. This CDR3 comprises 15 residues. CDR3 loop: CASSTLGTYFYGYTF. For the CDR3, the DNA is TGTGCCAGTAGTACCCTCGGGACATACTTTTATGGCTACACCTTC.

The CDR3: CASSQGVGGNTGELFF. In nucleotides, the CDR3 is TGTGCCAGCAGCCAAGGTGTGGGGGGGAACACCGGGGAGCTGTTTTTT. The rearrangement links TRBV4-2 to TRBJ2-2, with D possibly matching TRBD2 (6 bases). Germline V gene lookup returns CDR1 LGHNA and CDR2 YNFKEQ. The CDR3 spans 16 residues. Trimming stripped 1 base from V and 1 base from J, with 10 bases between.

This clone came up a few times. The V gene is TRBV30, the J gene TRBJ1-5; 9 nucleotides match TRBD1. Germline loops: CDR1 GTSNPN, CDR2 SVGIG (reference sequence). This CDR3 contains 14 residues. With 7 bases clipped from V and 8 bases from J, the junction kept 12 bases outside the gene matches. CDR3 sequence reads: CASHSAGQGKPQHF. CDR3 nucleotide sequence: TGTGCCTCCCACTCAGCAGGACAGGGGAAGCCCCAGCATTTT.

The V call is TRBV11-2, the J call TRBJ1-1; D uncertain. CDR3 size: 14 residues. Trimming took off 7 bases at V and 3 bases at J, with 15 bases between the two ends. In germline, CDR1 is SGHAT, CDR2 FQNNGV. CDR3: CASILMPGYTEAFF. Here the CDR3 DNA reads TGTGCCAGCATCCTTATGCCAGGTTACACTGAAGCTTTCTTT.

The chain combines TRBV19 with TRBJ1-2; no clear D. Trimming left V 7 bases short and J 3 bases short, with 12 bases between. Looked up from germline, CDR1 is LNHDA and CDR2 is SQIVND (reference sequence). CDR3 length: 13 residues. CDR3: CASTPLHDYGYTF. Here the CDR3 DNA reads TGTGCCAGTACCCCATTACACGACTATGGCTACACCTTC.

This clone showed up just a few times. The chain couples TRBV5-1 to TRBJ2-2, with a possible D match to TRBD1 (5 bases). V was pared by 6 bases and J by 1 base, with 19 bases between. The V gene's germline CDR1 is SGHRS and CDR2 YFSETQ. The CDR3 is 17 amino acids. The CDR3 DNA sequence: TGCGCCAGCACCCGCAGCTTTAGGGGCCTGAACACCGGGGAGCTGTTTTTT. It specifies CASTRSFRGLNTGELFF.

The CDR3 coding sequence is TGTGCAAGTCGCCCCCTGGGGGGGAGCGGGAGGTACAATGAGCAGTTCTTC. Its translation is CASRPLGGSGRYNEQFF. V and J are TRBV12-2 and TRBJ2-1; TRBD2, the table's D call, lacks a check against the DNA. TRBV12-2 is noted as a pseudogene. This CDR3 region has 17 residues.

The chain is built from TRBV7-9 and TRBJ1-1, with D possibly being TRBD1 (5 bases). The germline V gene encodes CDR1 SEHNR and CDR2 FQNEAQ (reference sequence). Trimming cost V 2 bases and J 4 bases, with 14 bases left between them. There are 15 residues in the CDR3. The CDR3 DNA reads as TGTGCCAGCAGCTTATCCGGCAGGGAAGGCACTGAAGCTTTCTTT. Its protein product is CASSLSGREGTEAFF.

The V gene is TRBV27, the J gene TRBJ2-1; TRBD2 aligns across 8 bases. V lost 2 bases to trimming and J lost 6 bases; unmatched junction nucleotides: 6. Per germline, CDR1 MNHEY and CDR2 SMNVEV (reference sequence). There are 15 residues in the CDR3. CDR3 sequence: CASSLGAGAVNEQFF. The CDR3 DNA reads TGTGCCAGCAGTTTAGGAGCGGGAGCGGTCAATGAGCAGTTCTTC.

CDR3 in DNA: TGTGCCAGTAGTACCGACCTAACAGGGCTCGGCACTGAAGCTTTCTTT. Its protein product is CASSTDLTGLGTEAFF. The genes are TRBV19 and TRBJ1-1; D possibly corresponds to TRBD1 (6 bases). From germline, CDR1 is LNHDA and CDR2 SQIVND (reference sequence). The CDR3 is made up of 16 amino acids. Trimming cost V 4 bases and J 4 bases, with 19 bases left between them.